This entry lists 22 T cell receptor beta chains sequenced from one sample in a study of blood T cells in healthy people across ages (dated by TCRdb to the mid-2010s). Libraries were built with 5' RACE. Sequencer: Illumina HiSeq 2500. A second PCR of about 6 to 12 cycles was run with a J-beta primer mix and a sample-barcoded 5' primer. Using fastp trimming at Q25 and MiXCR clonotype assembly, TCRdb reanalyzed the public sequencing data and kept in-frame beta chains. Under each unique CDR3 protein, matching rows form one entry showing the most common genes and DNA. A total of about 680,000 distinct CDR3 sequences appear in this sample, 45% to 50% of them only once. The ten top clones hold around 32% of the sample. The material sequenced was blood. The receptors were sampled from a woman aged 55-70 years in good health.

This chain joins TRBV25-1 and TRBJ1-5, with D hard to call. The CDR3 contains 14 residues. Germline V gene sequence: CDR1 MGHDK, CDR2 SYGVNS. V shed 3 bases and J shed 2 bases, with 8 bases lying between them. The CDR3 DNA follows: TGTGCCAGCAGTGACGATGGGGGCAATCAGCCCCAGCATTTT. Its translation: CASSDDGGNQPQHF.

CDR3 sequence: CASSYSMAGGRSEQFF. CDR3 DNA: TGTGCCAGCAGTTACTCGATGGCGGGAGGGAGAAGTGAGCAGTTCTTC. The chain joins TRBV6-5 to TRBJ2-1, with 9 positions matching TRBD2. CDR3 length equals 16 residues. Germline V gene data show CDR1 as MNHEY and CDR2 as SVGAGI. V dropped 0 bases and J dropped 9; count of bases not matched to a gene: 9.

The chain employs TRBV5-1 and TRBJ2-4, with TRBD1 identical over 9 bases. The J call is in doubt because the DNA end fits TRBJ2-7 better. The CDR3 is 17 residues long. Germline V gives CDR1 SGHRS, CDR2 YFSETQ. CDR3 sequence (DNA): TGCGCCAGCAGCCCCACGCCACTGACAGGGGGAAGGTACGAGCAGTACTTC. Its translation: CASSPTPLTGGRYEQYF.

J is TRBJ2-1 and V is TRBV5-1, with no clear D. CDR1 SGHRS and CDR2 YFSETQ come from the germline V gene. V was clipped by 1 base and J by 2 bases, with 10 bases between them. The CDR3 has 15 amino acids. The CDR3 nucleotides are TGCGCCAGCAGCTTGTACTCAGTTACCTACAATGAGCAGTTCTTC. It specifies CASSLYSVTYNEQFF.

The gene calls are TRBV10-2 and TRBJ1-5; D might be TRBD1 (6 bases). Germline lookup yields CDR1 WSHSY and CDR2 SAAADI. V was cut by 4 bases and J by 3 bases, with 16 bases left in between. The CDR3 covers 16 residues. The CDR3 region is CASSVTGLAPNQPQHF. CDR3 sequence (DNA): TGCGCCAGCAGTGTTACAGGGCTGGCCCCCAATCAGCCCCAGCATTTT.

The chain carries TRBV3-1 and TRBJ2-1; tentatively, D is TRBD2 (5 bases). CDR1 is LGHDT, CDR2 YNNKEL, per germline (reference sequence). V lost 2 bases, J lost 1 base, and 15 bases lay in between. This CDR3 has 17 residues. The CDR3 sequence: CASSQPLTRTSYNEQFF. The CDR3 DNA follows: TGTGCCAGCAGCCAACCGCTTACTAGGACGTCCTACAATGAGCAGTTCTTC.

This chain connects TRBV7-2 to TRBJ1-5; a possible D gene is TRBD1 (6 bases). There are 14 residues in the CDR3. Trimming removed 3 bases at V and 4 bases at J, with 10 bases between. Germline assignment: CDR1 SGHTA and CDR2 FQGNSA. The CDR3 region is CASSFVDRNQPQHF. The CDR3 region has the DNA TGTGCCAGCAGCTTTGTAGACAGGAATCAGCCCCAGCATTTT. Together with reference TRBV7-2 and TRBJ1-5, the CDR3 gives the full variable domain: GAGVSQSPSNKVTEKGKDVELRCDPISGHTALYWYRQSLGQGLEFLIYFQGNSAPDKSGLPSDRFSAERTGGSVSTLTIQRTQQEDSAVYLCASSFVDRNQPQHFGDGTRLSIL.

This CDR3 is CASSLGRGLREQYF. In DNA, the CDR3 is TGTGCCAGCAGTTTGGGCAGGGGGCTTCGTGAGCAGTACTTC. The genes are TRBV12-3 or TRBV12-4 and TRBJ2-7, with 8 bases aligning to TRBD1. The V and J ends lost 3 bases and 7 bases, in that order; junction bases with no gene match: 8. There are 14 residues in the CDR3.

The rearrangement links TRBV12-3 or TRBV12-4 to TRBJ1-2; 12 bases line up with TRBD1. J lost 7 bases, V lost 6 bases, and 12 bases had no gene match. The CDR3 runs to 16 residues. CDR3 residues: CASRLNPGQGAPGYTF. The CDR3 coding sequence is TGTGCCAGCAGACTAAATCCGGGACAGGGGGCGCCTGGCTACACCTTC.

This chain connects TRBV12-3 or TRBV12-4 to TRBJ2-7; tentatively, D is TRBD2 (5 bases). Trimming pared 4 bases from V and 5 bases from J, leaving 6 bases between. There are 11 residues in the CDR3. The CDR3 DNA reads TGTGCCAGCAGTTCGACTAACGAGCAGTACTTC. Its protein is CASSSTNEQYF.

This clonotype was seen more than once but under ten times. The chain employs TRBV7-2 and TRBJ1-4; 7 positions agree with TRBD1. CDR1 and CDR2 from the germline V gene are SGHTA and FQGNSA. V was pared by 4 bases and J by 4 bases, with 9 bases of the junction left unmatched. The CDR3 length is 16 residues. In DNA form, the CDR3 reads TGTGCCAGCAGCTGGGCCTCAGGGGGGTATAATGAAAAACTGTTTTTT. Translation: CASSWASGGYNEKLFF.

The chain has TRBV10-3 and TRBJ2-3; D uncertain. CDR1 and CDR2 from the germline V gene are ENHRY and SYGVKD. The CDR3 is 17 amino acids. V gave up 2 bases and J gave up 0 bases, with 15 bases separating them. CDR3 sequence (DNA): TGTGCCATCAGTGAGCGAATGATATCAACTAGCACAGATACGCAGTATTTT. This codes for CAISERMISTSTDTQYF.

The CDR3 is CAWGGTGGRRTEAFF. CDR3 DNA: TGTGCCTGGGGGGGGACAGGGGGTAGGAGGACTGAAGCTTTCTTT. The chain couples TRBV30 to TRBJ1-1; 11 nucleotides align to TRBD1. The CDR3 runs 15 residues. J was trimmed by 5 bases and V by 5 bases; bases with no gene match: 10. From germline, CDR1 is GTSNPN and CDR2 SVGIG (reference sequence).

CDR3 protein: CASSSHRGGETQYF. CDR3 nucleotide sequence: TGTGCCAGCAGCTCACACAGGGGAGGGGAGACCCAGTACTTC. This chain joins TRBV13 and TRBJ2-5; D assignment may be TRBD1 or TRBD2 (7 bases each). Germline CDR1 and CDR2: PRHDT and FYEKMQ (reference sequence). With 4 bases removed from V and 5 bases from J, the gap between germline ends came to 14 bases. This CDR3 region has 14 residues.

Worth noting for this clonotype: A much larger clone is a single base away; this may be a read error. V gene TRBV14 combines with J gene TRBJ2-7, with D tentatively TRBD1 (5 bases). The J call may not be correct, given that the DNA end is closer to TRBJ2-5. Germline V CDR1 and CDR2: SGHDN, FVKESK. The CDR3 totals 14 residues. The CDR3 is CASSRGRQRQTQYF. As DNA, the CDR3 is TGTGCCAGCAGCCGAGGACGACAGAGGCAGACCCAGTACTTC.

This chain uses TRBV28 with TRBJ2-7, with D possibly being TRBD2 (6 bases). The CDR3 runs to 15 residues. V was cut by 4 bases and J by 1 base, with 14 bases left in between. The germline V gene encodes CDR1 MDHEN and CDR2 SYDVKM. Written as DNA, the CDR3 is TGTGCCAGCAGTTGGCCGGGAGCGACATCCTACGAGCAGTACTTC. Encoded protein: CASSWPGATSYEQYF.

This clonotype occurred a few times. This chain's CDR3 is CATSTTGREQYF. The CDR3, as DNA: TGTGCCACCAGCACGACAGGGCGCGAGCAGTACTTC. This chain uses TRBV15 with TRBJ2-5; TRBD1 agrees at 7 bases. Gene TRBJ2-7 matches the end of the DNA better, so the J call may be wrong. Germline assignment: CDR1 LNHNV and CDR2 YYDKDF (reference sequence). The CDR3 covers 12 residues.

This chain joins TRBV20-1 and TRBJ2-1; 8 bases match TRBD2. CDR3 length: 15 amino acids. CDR1 is DFQATT and CDR2 is SNEGSKA in the germline V gene (reference sequence). The V and J ends lost 0 bases and 4 bases, in that order; junction bases with no gene match: 5. In DNA, the CDR3 is TGCAGTGCTAGAGATCCGGGACTAGGGTACAATGAGCAGTTCTTC. This gives the protein CSARDPGLGYNEQFF.

V is TRBV20-1 and J is TRBJ2-1; the D is unclear. CDR3 length: 15 amino acids. V was cut by 6 bases and J by 0 bases, with 15 bases left in between. The germline gives CDR1 DFQATT, CDR2 SNEGSKA (reference sequence). The CDR3: CSAPSPHLSYNEQFF. As DNA, the CDR3 is TGCAGTGCCCCAAGTCCCCACCTCTCCTACAATGAGCAGTTCTTC.

The chain combines TRBV7-2 with TRBJ2-4; 8 positions match TRBD2. The J call may be wrong; the DNA end is better matched by TRBJ2-7. CDR3 size: 14 residues. Germline CDR1 and CDR2: SGHTA and FQGNSA. The CDR3 DNA follows: TGTGCCAGCAGCTTAGCTAGCGGGAAATACGAGCAGTACTTC. Its translation is CASSLASGKYEQYF.

V is TRBV7-2 and J is TRBJ2-5; either TRBD1 or TRBD2 may supply D (5 bases each). Per the germline V gene, CDR1 is SGHTA and CDR2 is FQGNSA. Trimming pared 6 bases from V and 4 bases from J, leaving 12 bases between. CDR3 length: 13 amino acids. CDR3 region: CASRHGGRETQYF. Here the CDR3 DNA reads TGTGCCAGCAGACATGGGGGACGAGAGACCCAGTACTTC.

The chain combines TRBV3-1 with TRBJ1-1, with TRBD1 matching over 7 bases. Unmatched junction bases numbered 6, after V lost 2 bases and J lost 0 bases. The CDR3 totals 16 residues. Germline V gene sequence: CDR1 LGHDT, CDR2 YNNKEL (reference sequence). This CDR3 reads CASSQRGPGVNTEAFF. For the CDR3, the DNA is TGTGCCAGCAGCCAAAGGGGGCCCGGGGTGAACACTGAAGCTTTCTTT.